This T cell receptor (beta chain) was sequenced during a study of cytomegalovirus exposure and HLA in healthy donors. The wider study: Prior work identified about 120 million unique TCR beta sequences in about 179 million T cells.

This CDR3 contains 13 residues. From germline, CDR1 is SQVTM and CDR2 ANQGSEA. The PCR used 60 Vbeta and 13 Jbeta primers. As handled by the study authors: Among the unique TCR beta chains that a later analysis counted, about 81 million in all, approximately 12 million were shared. Clones were sequenced by immunoSEQ multiplex PCR, and TCRdb holds only the in-frame ones, with some missing. That table furnishes V, J and clone size, whereas the DNA furnished D and trimming. The sample records roughly 140,000 clones, about 75% being singletons. This chain connects TRBV29-1 to TRBJ2-5, with a possible D match to TRBD2 (6 bases). The J call is uncertain, as TRBJ2-7 better fits the DNA end. Sequencing input: PBMCs. The sequence derives from a male donor in good health and CMV-seronegative. In DNA, the CDR3 is TGCAGCGCAAGGGGAGGCGACTCCTACGAGCAGTACTTC. Its translation: CSARGGDSYEQYF.